The T cell receptor beta chain under discussion was sequenced for a study of OX40 agonist ivuxolimab in advanced cancers. In this sample, this clone turned up once. Its cognate antigen is unknown. Assay used: immunoSEQ multiplex PCR; TCRdb lists only in-frame clones, some missing. Here the sample spans fewer than 100,000 clones, roughly nine tenths being singletons. Study-wide results and caveats: Expanded clones were, on average, more numerous in CD8+ T cells than in CD4+.

The CDR3 consists of 15 residues. CDR1 and CDR2 (germline): MNHEY, SMNVEV (reference sequence). The V and J ends lost 8 bases and 0 bases respectively, with 13 bases between them. The chain joins TRBV27 to TRBJ2-2; D may be TRBD2 (5 bases). Material: CD4+ or CD8+ T cells sorted from blood, obtained in a trial of the OX40 agonist ivuxolimab. The receptor's source is an adult with an advanced solid tumor such as melanoma, head and neck, liver or kidney cancer. CDR3 amino acids: CASHPFSANTGELFF. The CDR3 nucleotides read TGTGCCAGCCACCCTTTTAGCGCGAACACCGGGGAGCTGTTTTTT.